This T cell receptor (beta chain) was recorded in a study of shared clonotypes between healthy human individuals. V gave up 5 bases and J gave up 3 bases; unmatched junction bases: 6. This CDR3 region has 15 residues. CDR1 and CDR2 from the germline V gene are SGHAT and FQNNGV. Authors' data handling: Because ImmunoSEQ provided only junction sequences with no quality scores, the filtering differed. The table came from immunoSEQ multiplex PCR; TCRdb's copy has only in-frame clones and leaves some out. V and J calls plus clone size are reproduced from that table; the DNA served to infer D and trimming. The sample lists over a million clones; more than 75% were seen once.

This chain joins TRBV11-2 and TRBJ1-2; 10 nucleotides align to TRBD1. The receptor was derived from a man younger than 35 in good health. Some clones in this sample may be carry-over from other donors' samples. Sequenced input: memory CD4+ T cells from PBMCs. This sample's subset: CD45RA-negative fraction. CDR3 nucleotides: TGTGCCAGCAGCCCCGGGACAGGGGACGACTATGGCTACACCTTC. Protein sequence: CASSPGTGDDYGYTF.